A single sample gave rise to the 24 T cell receptor beta chains below, sequenced in a study of beta chain features in type 1 diabetes. Findings and limits, study-wide: Across all four CD4+ subsets, people with type 1 diabetes showed modestly shorter TCRB CDR3s.

What was sequenced were expressed TCRB transcripts, since all of the isolated RNA had been reverse transcribed. Assay used: immunoSEQ multiplex PCR; TCRdb lists only in-frame clones, some missing. The sample carries about 280,000 clones, roughly 15% recorded once. These TCRs are of unknown antigen specificity. The specimen sequenced was naive CD4+ T cells from blood. These receptors originate from a man aged 18 to 30 with type 1 diabetes.

A few counts support this clone. This chain connects TRBV30 to TRBJ1-3; the D is unclear. Germline CDR1 reads GTSNPN; CDR2 reads SVGIG (reference sequence). The CDR3 is 14 amino acids. V gave up 2 bases and J gave up 0 bases, with 8 bases separating them. CDR3 coding DNA: TGTGCCTGGAGTAACGGGTACTCTGGAAACACCATATATTTT. Its translation is CAWSNGYSGNTIYF. The full variable domain, its missing parts supplied by reference TRBV30 and TRBJ1-3, is SQTIHQWPATLVQPVGSPLSLECTVEGTSNPNLYWYRQAAGRGLQLLFYSVGIGQISSEVPQNLSASRPQDRQFILSSKKLLLSDSGFYLCAWSNGYSGNTIYFGEGSWLTVV.

CDR3 amino acids: CASSVSGGFIGELFF. The CDR3 DNA sequence: TGTGCCAGCAGCGTTAGCGGTGGGTTCATCGGGGAGCTGTTTTTT. The chain recombines TRBV9 with TRBJ2-2, with a weak D call TRBD2 (6 bases). Germline CDR1 and CDR2: SGDLS and YYNGEE. Trimming took 2 bases from V and 7 from J, leaving 15 bases between them. The CDR3 runs to 15 residues. Full variable domain (outside the CDR3, taken from reference TRBV9 and TRBJ2-2): DSGVTQTPKHLITATGQRVTLRCSPRSGDLSVYWYQQSLDQGLQFLIQYYNGEERAKGNILERFSAQQFPDLHSELNLSSLELGDSALYFCASSVSGGFIGELFFGEGSRLTVL.

This clone was found a few times. V usage is TRBV27 and J usage is TRBJ2-7, with 7 bases fitting TRBD2. Trimming removed 2 bases from V and 5 bases from J; junction bases left unmatched: 6. The CDR3 has 14 residues. Per germline, CDR1 MNHEY and CDR2 SMNVEV (reference sequence). CDR3 amino acids: CASSLREGLHEQYF. The CDR3 DNA sequence: TGTGCCAGCAGTTTAAGGGAGGGCCTCCACGAGCAGTACTTC.

The sample holds a few counts of this clone. The rearrangement joins TRBV4-2 to TRBJ1-2; D is unresolved. This CDR3 is built from 16 residues. V shed 1 base and J shed 7 bases, with 19 bases lying between them. Germline lookup yields CDR1 LGHNA and CDR2 YNFKEQ. For the CDR3, the DNA is TGTGCCAGCAGCCAAGTCTTAGACATCCAAACGTTTGGCTACACCTTC. It specifies CASSQVLDIQTFGYTF.

This clone appeared a few times. The rearrangement joins TRBV11-2 to TRBJ2-3, with 7 bases matching TRBD2. Unmatched junction bases numbered 10, after V lost 4 bases and J lost 6 bases. Germline-derived CDR1 and CDR2 are SGHAT and FQNNGV. The CDR3 totals 15 residues. CDR3 in DNA: TGTGCCAGCAGCTCGTTGACTAGCCCACGGGATACGCAGTATTTT. It codes for CASSSLTSPRDTQYF.

This clone was seen only a few times. The chain recombines TRBV5-1 with TRBJ2-1, with D hard to call. The CDR3 is made up of 15 amino acids. The germline V gene has CDR1 SGHRS and CDR2 YFSETQ. Trimming cost V 0 bases and J 4 bases, with 11 bases left between them. The CDR3 coding sequence is TGCGCCAGCAGCTTGGCCGAGGTGACGTACAATGAGCAGTTCTTC. It specifies CASSLAEVTYNEQFF.

This clone was seen a handful of times. The V call is TRBV6-1, the J call TRBJ2-7, with 7 bases lining up with TRBD1. Germline V gives CDR1 MNHNS, CDR2 SASEGT. The CDR3 runs to 14 residues. The junction had 11 bases not matched to a gene; V was cut back by 10 bases and J by 2 bases. The CDR3: CATSLGGQTYEQYF. The DNA for the CDR3 is TGTGCCACCTCGTTAGGGGGACAGACCTACGAGCAGTACTTC.

The CDR3 sequence is CASSPGALSNQPQHF. The CDR3, as DNA: TGTGCCAGCAGTCCAGGGGCTCTGAGCAATCAGCCCCAGCATTTT. This chain uses TRBV28 with TRBJ1-5; weak D call: TRBD1 (6 bases). This CDR3 is built from 15 residues. The germline V gene encodes CDR1 MDHEN and CDR2 SYDVKM. Trimming shortened V by 5 bases and J by 1 base, and 12 bases separated the two germline ends. The full variable domain, its missing parts supplied by reference TRBV28 and TRBJ1-5, is DVKVTQSSRYLVKRTGEKVFLECVQDMDHENMFWYRQDPGLGLRLIYFSYDVKMKEKGDIPEGYSVSREKKERFSLILESASTNQTSMYLCASSPGALSNQPQHFGDGTRLSIL.

This clone was detected only once. The chain carries TRBV13 and TRBJ1-1; no definite D call. V lost 4 bases, J lost 1 base, and 10 bases lay in between. This CDR3 region has 14 residues. CDR1 and CDR2 (germline): PRHDT, FYEKMQ (reference sequence). The CDR3 nucleotides read TGTGCCAGCAGCTCCCGAGGAAGGAACACTGAAGCTTTCTTT. This gives the protein CASSSRGRNTEAFF.

Remarks on this clone: Other DNA sequences in this specimen translate into the identical CDR3. This sequence joins TRBV29-1 and TRBJ1-1; weak D call: TRBD1 (5 bases). Per the germline V gene, CDR1 is SQVTM and CDR2 is ANQGSEA. Trimming removed 5 bases from V and 0 bases from J, with 10 bases in between. CDR3 length equals 13 residues. CDR3 DNA sequence: TGCAGCGTTAGGGGCAGATTGAACACTGAAGCTTTCTTT. As protein: CSVRGRLNTEAFF. Variable domain in full (rest from reference TRBV29-1 and TRBJ1-1): SAVISQKPSRDICQRGTSLTIQCQVDSQVTMMFWYRQQPGQSLTLIATANQGSEATYESGFVIDKFPISRPNLTFSTLTVSNMSPEDSSIYLCSVRGRLNTEAFFGQGTRLTVV.

This clone was detected only a few times. The J gene is TRBJ2-7, the V gene TRBV15, with D tentatively TRBD2 (6 bases). The CDR3 spans 15 residues. The germline gives CDR1 LNHNV, CDR2 YYDKDF (reference sequence). V lost 1 base and J lost 1, with 11 bases in between. This chain's CDR3 is CATSRAGGVSYEQYF. CDR3 DNA: TGTGCCACCAGCAGAGCCGGCGGGGTGTCCTACGAGCAGTACTTC.

This rearrangement joins TRBV5-1 to TRBJ2-5; TRBD2 might be the D (5 bases). This CDR3 is 15 amino acids long. CDR1 is SGHRS, CDR2 YFSETQ, per germline. Trimming pared 5 bases from V and 5 bases from J, leaving 19 bases between. The CDR3 DNA is TGCGCCAGCAGGTCCGGGGATGGAATGTCGGAGACCCAGTACTTC. Translation gives CASRSGDGMSETQYF. Full variable domain (rest looked up from reference TRBV5-1 and TRBJ2-5): KAGVTQTPRYLIKTRGQQVTLSCSPISGHRSVSWYQQTPGQGLQFLFEYFSETQRNKGNFPGRFSGRQFSNSRSEMNVSTLELGDSALYLCASRSGDGMSETQYFGPGTRLLVL.

This clone was picked up a small number of times. The CDR3 sequence: CASSSSATSGYTDTQYF. For the CDR3, the DNA is TGTGCCAGCAGCTCCTCCGCGACTAGCGGGTACACAGATACGCAGTATTTT. The J gene is TRBJ2-3, the V gene TRBV13; 10 bases are a match to TRBD2. The germline gives CDR1 PRHDT, CDR2 FYEKMQ (reference sequence). The CDR3 spans 17 residues. Unmatched junction bases numbered 9, after V lost 4 bases and J lost 2 bases.

The chain combines TRBV27 with TRBJ1-5, with TRBD1 matching 9 bases. The V gene end was trimmed by 8 bases and the J gene end by 4 bases; junction bases not matched to a gene: 6. This CDR3 contains 14 residues. CDR1 MNHEY and CDR2 SMNVEV come from the germline V gene (reference sequence). CDR3 sequence (DNA): TGTGCCAGCGCCTCGACAGGGGGGAATCAGCCCCAGCATTTT. Translation gives CASASTGGNQPQHF.

This clone was detected a few times. The chain recombines TRBV5-4 with TRBJ2-2; D remains ambiguous. Germline CDR1 reads SGHNT; CDR2 reads YYREEE (reference sequence). The CDR3 is 14 amino acids. V lost 0 bases to trimming and J lost 4 bases, with 7 bases between them. CDR3 sequence: CASSLDRRTGELFF. CDR3 DNA sequence: TGTGCCAGCAGCTTGGACAGACGCACCGGGGAGCTGTTTTTT.

The chain combines TRBV4-1 with TRBJ1-1, with TRBD1 as a possible D gene (6 bases). There are 16 residues in the CDR3. Germline assignment: CDR1 MGHRA and CDR2 YSYEKL. Trimming cost V 1 base and J 4 bases, with 16 bases left between them. The CDR3 DNA sequence: TGCGCCAGCAGCCAAGGGGGGCAGGGGTGGGGCACTGAAGCTTTCTTT. The encoded protein is CASSQGGQGWGTEAFF.

This clone has more than one count but fewer than ten. The rearrangement links TRBV5-4 to TRBJ2-1, with 9 bases identical to TRBD2. The V gene's germline CDR1 is SGHNT and CDR2 YYREEE (reference sequence). The CDR3 runs to 15 residues. With V trimmed by 0 bases and J by 10 bases, 8 bases remained unmatched. In nucleotides, the CDR3 is TGTGCCAGCAGCTTGGTAGGCGGGAGGGCCTGGGAGCAGTTCTTC. Translation: CASSLVGGRAWEQFF. The full variable domain, with the rest looked up from reference TRBV5-4 and TRBJ2-1, is ETGVTQSPTHLIKTRGQQVTLRCSSQSGHNTVSWYQQALGQGPQFIFQYYREEENGRGNFPPRFSGLQFPNYSSELNVNALELDDSALYLCASSLVGGRAWEQFFGPGTRLTVL.

The rearrangement uses TRBV27 and TRBJ2-7; 8 bases fit TRBD2. Germline CDR1 and CDR2: MNHEY and SMNVEV (reference sequence). CDR3 size: 19 residues. Trimming cost V 5 bases and J 0 bases; bases outside gene matches: 18. The CDR3 here is CASSPSGTHSTSGSYEQYF. DNA of the CDR3: TGTGCCAGCAGTCCGTCCGGGACACACTCCACTAGCGGCTCCTACGAGCAGTACTTC.

This chain links TRBV9 with TRBJ2-5; 10 nucleotides align to TRBD2. J was trimmed by 2 bases and V by 3 bases; bases with no gene match: 4. Germline-derived CDR1 and CDR2 are SGDLS and YYNGEE. The CDR3 runs to 15 residues. CDR3 bases: TGTGCCAGCAGCGATTCAGCGGGGGGGCAAGAGACCCAGTACTTC. Translating gives CASSDSAGGQETQYF.

The chain combines TRBV2 with TRBJ2-1, with a possible D match to TRBD2 (5 bases). In germline, CDR1 is SNHLY, CDR2 FYNNEI. Deletions cut 5 bases from V and 0 bases from J, with 11 bases between. This CDR3 has 15 amino acids. DNA of the CDR3: TGTGCCAGCAGTCTCAGGAGGAGCTCCTACAATGAGCAGTTCTTC. Protein product: CASSLRRSSYNEQFF.

This clone was counted between two and nine times. This rearrangement joins TRBV19 to TRBJ2-1, with D perhaps TRBD1 (6 bases). Looked up from germline, CDR1 is LNHDA and CDR2 is SQIVND (reference sequence). The CDR3 contains 13 residues. The V gene lost 5 bases and the J gene lost 7 bases, with 12 bases spanning the gap. The CDR3, as DNA: TGTGCCAGTAGTTCTAATAGGGGGAATGAGCAGTTCTTC. It codes for CASSSNRGNEQFF.

The chain uses TRBV7-2 and TRBJ1-1; D gene uncertain. Germline CDR1 and CDR2: SGHTA and FQGNSA. Deletions cut 2 bases from V and 5 bases from J, with 3 bases between. The CDR3 totals 11 residues. CDR3 amino acids: CASSLTTEAFF. The CDR3 coding sequence is TGTGCCAGCAGCTTAACTACTGAAGCTTTCTTT.

The chain employs TRBV6-6 and TRBJ2-2, with D unclear. V was shortened by 2 bases and J by 6 bases, with 10 bases between the two germline ends. From germline, CDR1 is MNHNY and CDR2 SVGAGI (reference sequence). The CDR3 sequence is 14 residues long. Written as DNA, the CDR3 is TGTGCCAGCAGTTACCCTCAGTCTCCCGGGGAGCTGTTTTTT. It is translated as CASSYPQSPGELFF.

This clone has a handful of counts. The gene calls are TRBV30 and TRBJ2-1, with no clear D. Between the trimmed V and J ends, which lost 0 bases and 3 bases, there was a span of 9 bases. Germline V CDR1 and CDR2: GTSNPN, SVGIG (reference sequence). CDR3 length: 14 amino acids. The CDR3 DNA reads as TGTGCCTGGAGTGTACTTGTCGGCTACAATGAGCAGTTCTTC. Translating it yields CAWSVLVGYNEQFF.